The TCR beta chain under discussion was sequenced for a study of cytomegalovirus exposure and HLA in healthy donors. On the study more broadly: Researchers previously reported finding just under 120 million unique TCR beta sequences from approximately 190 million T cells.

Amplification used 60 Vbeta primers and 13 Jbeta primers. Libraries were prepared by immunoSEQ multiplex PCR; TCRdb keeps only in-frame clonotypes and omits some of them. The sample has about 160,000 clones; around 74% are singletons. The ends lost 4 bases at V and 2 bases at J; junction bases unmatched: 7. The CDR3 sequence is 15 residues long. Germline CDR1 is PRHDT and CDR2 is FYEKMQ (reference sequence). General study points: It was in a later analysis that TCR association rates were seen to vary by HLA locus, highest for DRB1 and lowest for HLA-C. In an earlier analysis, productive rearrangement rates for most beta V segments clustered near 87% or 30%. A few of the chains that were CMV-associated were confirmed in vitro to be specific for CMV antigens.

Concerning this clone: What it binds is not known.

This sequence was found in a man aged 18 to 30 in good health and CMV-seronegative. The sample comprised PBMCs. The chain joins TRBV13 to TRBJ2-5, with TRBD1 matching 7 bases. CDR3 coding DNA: TGTGCCAGCAGCTCCCCCGGGACAGAACAAGAGACCCAGTACTTC. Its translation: CASSSPGTEQETQYF.